These T cell receptor beta chains were read from a single sample in a study of cytomegalovirus exposure and HLA in healthy donors. Here immunoSEQ multiplex PCR was the method, and the copy in TCRdb shows in-frame clones only, minus some. This sample has 100,000 to 150,000 clones, with 78% found just once. Sample: PBMCs. These receptor sequences come from a man in his thirties or forties in good health and CMV-seropositive. Each CDR3 is given with its conserved first and last residue. Fields, in order: J gene, clone size, D gene, V gene, CDR3 protein, CDR3 DNA. A D gene is named only where the DNA matches it firmly. A clone size is listed for some rows: how often the clone was seen (once, few, many), or a class if it is expanded.

TRBJ2-3 | . | TRBD2 | TRBV7-2 | CASSSEVGGSTDTQYF | TGTGCCAGCAGCTCAGAAGTCGGGGGGAGCACAGATACGCAGTATTTT
TRBJ2-1 | once | . | TRBV7-9 | CASSLGRDDNEQFF | TGTGCCAGCAGCTTAGGCAGGGATGACAATGAGCAGTTCTTC
TRBJ1-4 | . | . | TRBV4-3 | CASSQDTGTENEKLFF | TGCGCCAGCAGCCAAGATACCGGGACTGAGAATGAAAAACTGTTTTTT
TRBJ2-1 | . | TRBD2 | TRBV6-5 | CASTGTRGEQFF | TGTGCCAGTACCGGGACTAGAGGTGAGCAGTTCTTC
TRBJ2-5 | . | . | TRBV5-4 | CASSFHPTGDTQYF | TGTGCCAGCAGCTTCCACCCCACGGGAGATACCCAGTACTTC
TRBJ1-1 | . | TRBD1 | TRBV5-1 | CASSVQGGKSTEAFF | TGCGCCAGCAGCGTTCAGGGGGGAAAGAGCACTGAAGCTTTCTTT
TRBJ1-5 | few | . | TRBV6-5 | CASSYLSTHQPQHF | TGTGCCAGCAGTTACTTATCCACTCATCAGCCCCAGCATTTT
TRBJ1-1 | . | . | TRBV11-2 | CASSRQVNTEAFF | TGTGCCAGCAGCCGACAGGTGAACACTGAAGCTTTCTTT
TRBJ2-5 | . | . | TRBV9 | CASSVRTQETQYF | TGTGCCAGCAGCGTTCGAACACAAGAGACCCAGTACTTC
TRBJ1-1 | . | . | TRBV7-2 | CASSLVASESTEAFF | TGTGCCAGCAGCTTAGTAGCCAGCGAAAGCACTGAAGCTTTCTTT
TRBJ1-6 | . | . | TRBV10-2 | CASRTQGIGSPLHF | TGCGCCAGCAGAACACAGGGAATAGGGTCACCCCTCCACTTT
TRBJ1-1 | . | . | TRBV10-3 | CAISDSRQMNTEAFF | TGTGCCATCAGTGATAGTAGACAGATGAACACTGAAGCTTTCTTT
TRBJ2-6 | . | . | TRBV30 | CAWSVRVSGANVLTF | TGTGCCTGGAGTGTACGAGTCTCTGGGGCCAACGTCCTGACTTTC
TRBJ1-5 | . | TRBD1 | TRBV7-6 | CASSLGQGFSQPQHF | TGTGCCAGCAGCTTGGGACAGGGGTTTAGTCAGCCCCAGCATTTT
TRBJ2-3 | . | TRBD2 | TRBV9 | CASSVSTGTIGDTQYF | TGTGCCAGCAGCGTCTCAACCGGGACTATCGGGGATACGCAGTATTTT
TRBJ2-7 | . | TRBD2 | TRBV6-1 | CASSELSSSSGRAGYSHEQYF | TGTGCCAGCAGTGAATTGTCTTCGTCTAGCGGGAGGGCCGGGTATAGCCACGAGCAGTACTTC
TRBJ1-1 | . | . | TRBV4-2 | CASSQDLNRWSTEAFF | TGTGCCAGCAGCCAAGATCTCAACAGGTGGAGCACTGAAGCTTTCTTT
TRBJ1-5 | . | . | TRBV7-2 | CASSSRVVNVQPQHF | TGTGCCAGCAGCTCCAGGGTGGTTAACGTTCAGCCCCAGCATTTT
TRBJ1-5 | . | . | TRBV9 | CASSINGGQPQHF | TGTGCCAGCAGCATAAACGGGGGTCAGCCCCAGCATTTT
TRBJ1-2 | . | . | TRBV6-1 | CASSSILDSNYGYTF | TGTGCCAGCAGCTCGATATTGGACAGCAACTATGGCTACACCTTC
TRBJ2-7 | . | . | TRBV11-3 | CASSLDRLGEQYF | TGTGCCAGCAGCTTAGACAGACTCGGGGAGCAGTACTTC
TRBJ2-2 | . | . | TRBV11-2 | CASSLSVTGELFF | TGTGCCAGCAGCTTGAGCGTCACCGGGGAGCTGTTTTTT
TRBJ2-5 | . | TRBD1 | TRBV28 | CASSYYPQGVSETQYF | TGTGCCAGCAGTTACTACCCACAGGGGGTATCAGAGACCCAGTACTTC
TRBJ2-5 | few | TRBD1 | TRBV18 | CASSPIGRDSRETQYF | TGTGCCAGCTCACCAATAGGAAGGGACAGCCGGGAGACCCAGTACTTC
TRBJ2-7 | . | TRBD1 | TRBV4-2 | CASSQDPQGVSYEQYF | TGTGCCAGCAGCCAAGATCCCCAGGGGGTTTCCTACGAGCAGTACTTC
TRBJ1-2 | few | . | TRBV4-2 | CASSQDQGSYGYTF | TGTGCCAGCAGCCAAGATCAGGGGTCCTATGGCTACACCTTC
TRBJ2-3 | . | TRBD2 | TRBV7-6 | CASSLELGTSGIVNF | TGTGCCAGCAGCTTAGAACTCGGGACTAGCGGAATCGTGAATTTT
TRBJ2-3 | . | TRBD2 | TRBV7-9 | CASSPRAGGVDTQYF | TGTGCCAGCAGCCCCAGAGCGGGAGGAGTAGATACGCAGTATTTT
TRBJ2-1 | . | . | TRBV30 | CAWSSRFSYNEQFF | TGTGCCTGGAGCTCACGGTTCTCCTACAATGAGCAGTTCTTC
TRBJ1-2 | . | TRBD1 | TRBV7-2 | CASSLGGQGLYYGYTF | TGTGCCAGCAGCTTAGGGGGACAGGGCTTGTACTATGGCTACACCTTC
TRBJ2-1 | . | TRBD2 | TRBV11-3 | CASSLGASGATNEQFF | TGTGCCAGCAGCTTAGGGGCTAGCGGAGCTACCAATGAGCAGTTCTTC
TRBJ1-2 | . | TRBD1 | TRBV7-2 | CASSLKGGSGYTF | TGTGCCAGCAGCTTAAAAGGGGGCAGTGGCTACACCTTC
TRBJ1-4 | . | . | TRBV28 | CASSLGRVNEKLFF | TGTGCCAGCAGTTTGGGGAGGGTTAATGAAAAACTGTTTTTT
TRBJ2-7 | . | TRBD2 | TRBV7-6 | CASSLRAGGSYEQYF | TGTGCCAGCAGCTTACGAGCGGGAGGGTCCTACGAGCAGTACTTC
TRBJ2-7 | once | . | TRBV5-1 | CASSPGGSGSYEQYF | TGCGCCAGCAGCCCCGGAGGGTCTGGGTCCTACGAGCAGTACTTC
TRBJ2-2 | . | TRBD2 | TRBV6-5 | CASRTSGDTGELFF | TGTGCCAGCAGAACTAGCGGGGACACCGGGGAGCTGTTTTTT
TRBJ1-2 | . | TRBD1 | TRBV4-2 | CASSQDLYRGRETDGYTF | TGTGCCAGCAGCCAAGATCTTTACAGGGGGCGAGAAACGGATGGCTACACCTTC
TRBJ1-5 | . | TRBD1 | TRBV6-5 | CASSIVGTGNQPQHF | TGTGCCAGCAGCATAGTAGGGACAGGCAATCAGCCCCAGCATTTT
TRBJ2-7 | . | TRBD2 | TRBV6-1 | CASRQTAGYSYEQYF | TGTGCCAGCAGACAGACAGCGGGGTATTCCTACGAGCAGTACTTC
TRBJ2-2 | . | . | TRBV7-6 | CASSLEAGGSGELFF | TGTGCCAGCAGCTTAGAAGCGGGTGGGTCCGGGGAGCTGTTTTTT
TRBJ2-7 | . | TRBD2 | TRBV10-3 | CAIAGTSGTYEQYF | TGTGCCATAGCCGGGACTAGCGGCACCTACGAGCAGTACTTC